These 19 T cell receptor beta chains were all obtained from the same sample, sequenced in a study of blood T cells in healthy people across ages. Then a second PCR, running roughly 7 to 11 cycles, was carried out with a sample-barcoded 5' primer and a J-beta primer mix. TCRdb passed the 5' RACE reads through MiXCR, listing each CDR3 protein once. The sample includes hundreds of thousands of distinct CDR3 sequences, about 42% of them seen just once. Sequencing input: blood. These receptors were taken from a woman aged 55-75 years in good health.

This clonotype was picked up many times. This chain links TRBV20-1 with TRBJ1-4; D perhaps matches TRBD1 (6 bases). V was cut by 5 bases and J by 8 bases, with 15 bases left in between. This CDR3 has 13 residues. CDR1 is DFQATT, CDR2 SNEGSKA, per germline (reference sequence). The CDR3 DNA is TGCAGTGCTTCCCCGGGGGGCTGGGAAAAACTGTTTTTT. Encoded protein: CSASPGGWEKLFF.

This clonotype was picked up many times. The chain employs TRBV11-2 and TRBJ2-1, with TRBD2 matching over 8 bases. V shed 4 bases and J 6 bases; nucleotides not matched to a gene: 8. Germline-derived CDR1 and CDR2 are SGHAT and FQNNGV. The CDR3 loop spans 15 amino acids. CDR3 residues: CASSSTSGQGNEQFF. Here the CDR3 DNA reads TGTGCCAGCAGCTCCACTAGCGGCCAGGGCAATGAGCAGTTCTTC.

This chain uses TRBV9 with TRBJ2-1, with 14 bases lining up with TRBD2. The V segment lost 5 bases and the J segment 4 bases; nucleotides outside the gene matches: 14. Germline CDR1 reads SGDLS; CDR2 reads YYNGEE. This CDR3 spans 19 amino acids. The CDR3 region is CASSEGSTSGRGSYNEQFF. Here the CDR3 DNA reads TGTGCCAGCAGTGAGGGATCGACTAGCGGGAGGGGTTCATACAATGAGCAGTTCTTC.

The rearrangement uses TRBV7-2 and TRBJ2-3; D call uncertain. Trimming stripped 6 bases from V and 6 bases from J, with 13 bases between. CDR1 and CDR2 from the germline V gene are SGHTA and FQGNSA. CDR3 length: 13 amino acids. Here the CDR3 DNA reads TGTGCCAGCAGTGTCCTTTCGTCGGATACGCAGTATTTT. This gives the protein CASSVLSSDTQYF. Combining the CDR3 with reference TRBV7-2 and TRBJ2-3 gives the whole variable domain GAGVSQSPSNKVTEKGKDVELRCDPISGHTALYWYRQSLGQGLEFLIYFQGNSAPDKSGLPSDRFSAERTGGSVSTLTIQRTQQEDSAVYLCASSVLSSDTQYFGPGTRLTVL.

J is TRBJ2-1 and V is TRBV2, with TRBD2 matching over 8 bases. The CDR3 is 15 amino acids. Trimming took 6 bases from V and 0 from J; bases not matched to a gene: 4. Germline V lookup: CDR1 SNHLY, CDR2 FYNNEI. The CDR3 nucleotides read TGTGCCAGCAGATCTAGCGGGCTCTCCTACAATGAGCAGTTCTTC. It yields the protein CASRSSGLSYNEQFF.

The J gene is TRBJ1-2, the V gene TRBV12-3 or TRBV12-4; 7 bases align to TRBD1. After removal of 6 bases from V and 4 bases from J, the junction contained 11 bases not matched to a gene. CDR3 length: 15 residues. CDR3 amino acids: CASSLTPGTAYGYTF. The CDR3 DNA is TGTGCCAGCAGCCTTACTCCCGGGACAGCCTATGGCTACACCTTC.

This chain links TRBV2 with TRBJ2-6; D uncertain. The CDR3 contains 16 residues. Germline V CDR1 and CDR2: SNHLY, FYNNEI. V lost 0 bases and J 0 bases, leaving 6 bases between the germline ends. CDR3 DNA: TGTGCCAGCAGTGAAGCGCAGGTCTCTGGGGCCAACGTCCTGACTTTC. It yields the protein CASSEAQVSGANVLTF.

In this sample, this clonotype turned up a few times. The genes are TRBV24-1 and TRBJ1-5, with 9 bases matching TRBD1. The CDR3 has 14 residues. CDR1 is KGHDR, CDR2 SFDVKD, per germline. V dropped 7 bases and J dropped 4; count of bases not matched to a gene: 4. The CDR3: CATSRTGENQPQHF. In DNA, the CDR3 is TGTGCCACCAGCCGGACAGGGGAAAATCAGCCCCAGCATTTT.

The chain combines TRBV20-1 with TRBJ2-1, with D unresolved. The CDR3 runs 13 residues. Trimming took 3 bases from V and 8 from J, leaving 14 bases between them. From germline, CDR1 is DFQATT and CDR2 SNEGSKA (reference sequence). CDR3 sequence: CSASTPGRDEQFF. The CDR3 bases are TGCAGTGCTAGCACTCCCGGGCGCGATGAGCAGTTCTTC.

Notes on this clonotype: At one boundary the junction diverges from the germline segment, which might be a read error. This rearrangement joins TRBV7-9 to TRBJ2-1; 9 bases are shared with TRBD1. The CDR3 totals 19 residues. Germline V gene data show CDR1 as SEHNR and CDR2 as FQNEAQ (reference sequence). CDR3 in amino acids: CASSLALVFGTGPNNERFF. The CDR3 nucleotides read TGTGCCAGCAGCTTAGCGCTAGTTTTTGGGACAGGGCCGAACAATGAGCGGTTCTTC.

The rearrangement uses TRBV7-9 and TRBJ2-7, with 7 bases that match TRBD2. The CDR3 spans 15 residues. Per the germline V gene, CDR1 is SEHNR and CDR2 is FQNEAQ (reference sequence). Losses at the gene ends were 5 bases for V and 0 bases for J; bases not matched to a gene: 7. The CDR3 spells CASSPQGLDSYEQYF. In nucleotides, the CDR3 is TGTGCCAGCAGCCCTCAAGGACTAGACTCCTACGAGCAGTACTTC. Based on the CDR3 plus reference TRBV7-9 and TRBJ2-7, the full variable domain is DTGVSQNPRHKITKRGQNVTFRCDPISEHNRLYWYRQTLGQGPEFLTYFQNEAQLEKSRLLSDRFSAERPKGSFSTLEIQRTEQGDSAMYLCASSPQGLDSYEQYFGPGTRLTVT.

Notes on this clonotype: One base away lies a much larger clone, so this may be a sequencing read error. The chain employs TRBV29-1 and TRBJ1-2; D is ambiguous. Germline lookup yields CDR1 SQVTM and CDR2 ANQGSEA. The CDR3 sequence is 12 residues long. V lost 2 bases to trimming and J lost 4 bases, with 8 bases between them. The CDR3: CSVEHWAYGYTF. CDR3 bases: TGCAGCGTTGAACACTGGGCCTATGGCTACACCTTC.

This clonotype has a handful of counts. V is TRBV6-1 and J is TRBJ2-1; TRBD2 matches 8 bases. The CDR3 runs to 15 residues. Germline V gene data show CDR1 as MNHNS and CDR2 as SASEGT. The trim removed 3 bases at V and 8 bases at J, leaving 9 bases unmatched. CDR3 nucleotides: TGTGCCAGCAGTGAGTTAACGGGGGGGCTGGATGAGCAGTTCTTC. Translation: CASSELTGGLDEQFF.

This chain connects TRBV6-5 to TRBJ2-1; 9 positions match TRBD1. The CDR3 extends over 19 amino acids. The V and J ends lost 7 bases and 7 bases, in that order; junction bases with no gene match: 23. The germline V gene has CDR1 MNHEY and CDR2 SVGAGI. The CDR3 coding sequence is TGTGCCAGCATTACACTCCTAATGACCGGGACAGGGTCGAGGAATGAGCAGTTCTTC. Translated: CASITLLMTGTGSRNEQFF.

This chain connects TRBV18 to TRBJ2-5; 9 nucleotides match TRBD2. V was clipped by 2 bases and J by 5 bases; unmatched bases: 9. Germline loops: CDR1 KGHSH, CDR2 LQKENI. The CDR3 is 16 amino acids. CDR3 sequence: CASSPSGLAGQETQYF. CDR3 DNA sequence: TGTGCCAGCTCACCATCGGGGCTAGCGGGGCAGGAGACCCAGTACTTC.

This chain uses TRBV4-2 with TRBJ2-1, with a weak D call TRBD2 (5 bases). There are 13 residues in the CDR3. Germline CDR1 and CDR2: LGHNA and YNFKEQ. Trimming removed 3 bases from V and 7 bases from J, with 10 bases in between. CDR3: CASSQGSENEQFF. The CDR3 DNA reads TGTGCCAGCAGCCAGGGTAGCGAGAATGAGCAGTTCTTC.

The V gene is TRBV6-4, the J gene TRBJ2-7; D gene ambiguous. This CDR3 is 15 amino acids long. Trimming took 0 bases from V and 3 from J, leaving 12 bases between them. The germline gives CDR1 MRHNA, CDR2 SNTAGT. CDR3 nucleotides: TGTGCCAGCAGTGACTCGAATGGTGAGGACTACGAGCAGTACTTC. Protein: CASSDSNGEDYEQYF.

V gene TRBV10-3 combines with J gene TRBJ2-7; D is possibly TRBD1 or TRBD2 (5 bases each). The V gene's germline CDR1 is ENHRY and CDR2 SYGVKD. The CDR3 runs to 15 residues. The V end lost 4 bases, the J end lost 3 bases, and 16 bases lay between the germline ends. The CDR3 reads CAISAAGTGNYEQYF. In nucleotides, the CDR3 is TGTGCCATCAGTGCAGCCGGGACGGGAAACTACGAGCAGTACTTC.

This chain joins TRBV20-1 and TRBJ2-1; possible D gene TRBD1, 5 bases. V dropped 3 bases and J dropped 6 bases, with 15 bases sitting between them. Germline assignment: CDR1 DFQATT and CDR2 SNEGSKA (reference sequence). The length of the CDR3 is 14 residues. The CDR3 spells CSARPQAGINEQFF. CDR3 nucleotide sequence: TGCAGTGCTAGGCCCCAGGCAGGGATCAATGAGCAGTTCTTC.